This TCR beta chain was observed in a study of T cell repertoires in cytomegalovirus infection (dated 2019 in TCRdb). For the study in its entirety: Peptide stimulations targeted recently identified HLA-C-restricted CMV epitopes, whose presentation resists viral immunomodulation, together with well-studied HLA-B-restricted epitopes. Donor HLA type was relevant to the analysis, because carriage of CMV infection together with the matching HLA type was indicated by public TCR beta signatures. Overall study outcomes, separate from this receptor: In the ex vivo response, HLA-C-restricted CMV-specific TCR beta clonotypes were dominant, and in two of eight donors the single most frequent clonotype came from this HLA-C-restricted group. Carriers of CMV infection plus the relevant HLA type were discriminated by the cumulative frequency of public TCR beta family members in the study cohort and in an independent approximately 340-donor cohort.

V is cut by 2 bases and J by 3 bases, and the space between the germline ends is 7 bases. According to the germline V gene, CDR1 reads MDHEN and CDR2 reads SYDVKM. The CDR3 starts with the cysteine, ends with the phenylalanine, and has 13 residues. Only CDR3 DNA remains: 39 bases, in frame from the first base. Read against the paper, the sample's treatment or condition label means: in vitro stimulation with specific CMV peptide epitopes to enrich CMV-specific T cells. Remarks on this clonotype: The antigen this receptor binds is unknown. No quality values exist for individual bases; no much larger clone is one base distant.

For sequencing, an Illumina HiSeq 1500 was employed. TCRdb trimmed public reads at Q25 via fastp, called clones via MiXCR and kept in-frame beta chains. Each record represents a unique CDR3 protein, reported with the most common genes and DNA among its rows. The sample table holds some 350,000 distinct CDR3 sequences, of which roughly 34% were seen once. 13% of the sample comes from the top ten. The sequence joins TRBV28 to TRBJ1-1; the D segment cannot be called with confidence. The origin of this receptor is a human donor in good health (CMV status not recorded). Some clones in this sample may be carry-over from other donors' samples. This specimen was cultured PBMCs, taken from culture after CMV antigen stimulation. The DNA reads as follows: TGTGCCAGCAGTTTACACCGGGACACTGAAGCTTTCTTT. This sequence encodes CASSLHRDTEAFF.